The clone carrying this TCR beta chain was detected only a few times. No antigen is known for it. Unique molecular identifiers were present on the cDNA, which also gained a universal primer site by template switching. TCRdb redid the calling of the 5' RACE reads with MiXCR, one entry per CDR3 protein. The sample yields 200,000 to 250,000 distinct CDR3 sequences, roughly 13% seen once. With 5 bases removed from V and 0 bases from J, the gap between germline ends came to 14 bases. The CDR3 runs to 15 residues. Germline V gives CDR1 MDHEN, CDR2 SYDVKM. This sample stems from a study of identical twins. Regarding the study as a whole: Beta out-of-frame twin sharing showed a weaker excess. Cord blood beta clonotypes present at high abundance carried fewer insertions; no such pattern appeared in memory repertoires. Donors were not followed over many years; analysis was cross-sectional.

The sample was also reused in another study, on yellow fever vaccine responses in identical twins.

The TCR originated in a woman under 30 in good health. Sequencing input: memory (CD45RO+) T cells sorted from blood. The chain has TRBV28 and TRBJ2-7; the D gene is possibly TRBD2 (7 bases). The CDR3 loop is CASSAQRGHSYEQYF. In DNA, the CDR3 is TGTGCCAGCAGTGCCCAGCGGGGACACTCCTACGAGCAGTACTTC.